Following are 28 T cell receptor beta chains from one sample sequenced in a study of control samples from healthy donors and cancer patients. Clones were read by immunoSEQ multiplex PCR, and TCRdb kept only the in-frame ones, dropping some. The table shows 70,000 or so clones, with around 84% occurring only once. The material sequenced was PBMCs. The receptors stem from a woman between 50 and 59 years old with lung cancer.

The chain carries TRBV15 and TRBJ1-4, with 11 bases identical to TRBD1. The CDR3 is 15 residues long. Germline V lookup: CDR1 LNHNV, CDR2 YYDKDF (reference sequence). J lost 8 bases, V lost 1 base, and 3 bases had no gene match. The CDR3 loop reads CATSRGGQGEEKLFF. CDR3 nucleotides: TGTGCCACCAGCAGAGGGGGACAGGGGGAGGAAAAACTGTTTTTT.

This chain links TRBV9 with TRBJ1-6; 11 bases align to TRBD1. Germline CDR1 and CDR2: SGDLS and YYNGEE. Losses at the gene ends were 4 bases for V and 8 bases for J; bases not matched to a gene: 8. The CDR3 length is 16 residues. The CDR3, as DNA: TGTGCCAGCAGCTCTCTGGGGGGACAGGGGGATTCACCCCTCCACTTT. It encodes CASSSLGGQGDSPLHF.

With respect to this clone: Because it lacks the conserved phenylalanine or tryptophan at the end, this CDR3 is likely a read error. The chain couples TRBV2 to TRBJ1-2; 8 bases map to TRBD1. Germline V gives CDR1 SNHLY, CDR2 FYNNEI. The V and J ends lost 6 bases and 3 bases, in that order; junction bases with no gene match: 6. There are 14 residues in the CDR3. CDR3: CASRGDRRDYGYTL. Written as DNA, the CDR3 is TGTGCCAGCAGGGGGGACAGGCGGGACTATGGCTACACCCTC.

The chain joins TRBV7-9 to TRBJ2-3, with 9 bases fitting TRBD1. The junction had 8 bases not matched to a gene; V was cut back by 2 bases and J by 2 bases. The length of the CDR3 is 17 residues. The V gene's germline CDR1 is SEHNR and CDR2 FQNEAQ (reference sequence). CDR3 nucleotide sequence: TGTGCCAGCAGCTTACACACAGGGGGCCTAGACACAGATACGCAGTATTTT. Translating it yields CASSLHTGGLDTDTQYF. Filled out from reference TRBV7-9 and TRBJ2-3, the complete variable domain reads DTGVSQNPRHKITKRGQNVTFRCDPISEHNRLYWYRQTLGQGPEFLTYFQNEAQLEKSRLLSDRFSAERPKGSFSTLEIQRTEQGDSAMYLCASSLHTGGLDTDTQYFGPGTRLTVL.

In its sample, this clone was seen once. The genes are TRBV9 and TRBJ2-3, with unresolved D. Germline CDR1 and CDR2: SGDLS and YYNGEE. The V gene lost 2 bases and the J gene lost 2 bases, with 18 bases spanning the gap. This CDR3 spans 17 amino acids. The CDR3 DNA sequence: TGTGCCAGCAGCGTGGGTTTGCCTGGGTGGAACACAGATACGCAGTATTTT. Protein: CASSVGLPGWNTDTQYF.

V usage is TRBV28 and J usage is TRBJ1-5, with D tentatively TRBD1 (6 bases). V lost 5 bases and J 0 bases, leaving 11 bases between the germline ends. The germline gives CDR1 MDHEN, CDR2 SYDVKM. The CDR3 consists of 15 residues. CDR3 in DNA: TGTGCCAGCAGTCCCGGGGGGCCTAGCAATCAGCCCCAGCATTTT. Its protein is CASSPGGPSNQPQHF.

The CDR3 region has the DNA TGTGCCAGCAGTACAGGGCCCTACAATGAGCAGTTCTTC. It specifies CASSTGPYNEQFF. The V gene is TRBV27, the J gene TRBJ2-1, with a weak D call TRBD1 (6 bases). Germline V lookup: CDR1 MNHEY, CDR2 SMNVEV (reference sequence). This CDR3 contains 13 residues. Trimming stripped 5 bases from V and 2 bases from J, with 7 bases between.

The gene calls are TRBV19 and TRBJ2-3; 10 bases line up with TRBD1. The CDR3 is made up of 16 amino acids. Germline V lookup: CDR1 LNHDA, CDR2 SQIVND (reference sequence). After removal of 3 bases from V and 6 bases from J, the junction contained 9 bases not matched to a gene. The CDR3 DNA sequence: TGTGCCAGTAGTATGGCCATTAAGGACAGGGGGGATACGCAGTATTTT. As protein: CASSMAIKDRGDTQYF.

The genes are TRBV18 and TRBJ1-6; no clear D gene. The CDR3 has 15 amino acids. Trimming removed 0 bases from V and 5 bases from J, with 8 bases in between. Per the germline V gene, CDR1 is KGHSH and CDR2 is LQKENI. The CDR3 DNA follows: TGTGCCAGCTCACCACCGTGGGGTAATAATTCACCCCTCCACTTT. Translated, it gives CASSPPWGNNSPLHF. Complete variable domain (other parts from reference TRBV18 and TRBJ1-6): NAGVMQNPRHLVRRRGQEARLRCSPMKGHSHVYWYRQLPEEGLKFMVYLQKENIIDESGMPKERFSAEFPKEGPSILRIQQVVRGDSAAYFCASSPPWGNNSPLHFGNGTRLTVT.

The V gene is TRBV14, the J gene TRBJ1-4, with D hard to call. The ends were cut back, 4 bases at V and 7 bases at J, with 10 bases in the middle. The CDR3 spans 13 residues. Per the germline V gene, CDR1 is SGHDN and CDR2 is FVKESK. DNA for the CDR3: TGTGCCAGCAGCCCAGTCAATGTTGAAAAACTGTTTTTT. It codes for CASSPVNVEKLFF.

The chain carries TRBV9 and TRBJ1-2; D gene ambiguous. The CDR3 length is 13 residues. In germline, CDR1 is SGDLS, CDR2 YYNGEE. Trimming took 0 bases from V and 13 from J, leaving 16 bases between them. The CDR3 sequence is CASSVDGLGPLTF. DNA for the CDR3: TGTGCCAGCAGCGTAGACGGACTCGGCCCCCTCACCTTC.

The J gene is TRBJ1-4, the V gene TRBV10-3; D is unclear. V lost 0 bases, J lost 4 bases, and 9 bases lay in between. The CDR3 totals 15 residues. Germline CDR1 reads ENHRY; CDR2 reads SYGVKD. CDR3 loop: CAISESRRINEKLFF. The CDR3 nucleotides read TGTGCCATCAGTGAGTCCCGACGGATTAATGAAAAACTGTTTTTT.

This sequence joins TRBV5-1 and TRBJ1-6; D uncertain. V was cut by 0 bases and J by 4 bases, with 8 bases left in between. Germline V CDR1 and CDR2: SGHRS, YFSETQ. There are 15 residues in the CDR3. CDR3: CASSLETPYNSPLHF. The CDR3 DNA reads TGCGCCAGCAGCTTGGAGACTCCTTATAATTCACCCCTCCACTTT.

The sample holds a few counts of this clone. As DNA, the CDR3 is TGTGCCAGCAGCAGGCCCGGGACAGTCTTGAACACTGAAGCTTTCTTT. As protein: CASSRPGTVLNTEAFF. This chain links TRBV21-1 with TRBJ1-1; TRBD1, the D gene given by the table, was not confirmed from the DNA. TRBV21-1 counts as a pseudogene. The CDR3 is made up of 16 amino acids.

As for this clone: At one end, the junction sequence differs from germline, possibly due to a read error. Other DNA sequences from this sample encode an identical CDR3 as well. The V call is TRBV3-1 (or the pseudogene TRBV3-2), the J call TRBJ1-1; the D gene is possibly TRBD1 (5 bases). Germline CDR1 reads LGHDT; CDR2 reads YNNKEL (reference sequence). The CDR3 length is 16 residues. The CDR3 sequence is CASSETGTEMNTEAFF. The CDR3 DNA follows: TGTGCCAGCAGCGAGACCGGGACTGAAATGAACACTGAAGCCTTCTTT.

This sequence joins TRBV19 and TRBJ1-2; 9 bases match TRBD1. CDR3 length: 13 residues. The trim removed 5 bases at V and 4 bases at J, leaving 2 bases unmatched. CDR1 is LNHDA and CDR2 is SQIVND in the germline V gene (reference sequence). CDR3 DNA sequence: TGTGCCAGTAGTGCGACAGGGGGCTATGGCTACACCTTC. Protein sequence: CASSATGGYGYTF.

This clone occurred a few times. The chain joins TRBV24-1 to TRBJ2-3; D unresolved. The CDR3 totals 12 residues. Germline CDR1 reads KGHDR; CDR2 reads SFDVKD. V lost 9 bases and J lost 0, with 6 bases in between. Written as DNA, the CDR3 is TGTGCCACCGGGCTTAGCACAGATACGCAGTATTTT. It codes for CATGLSTDTQYF.

The genes are TRBV28 and TRBJ1-4; 8 bases match TRBD1. Losses at the gene ends were 4 bases for V and 8 bases for J; bases not matched to a gene: 9. The CDR3 sequence is 15 residues long. Germline V gene data show CDR1 as MDHEN and CDR2 as SYDVKM. The CDR3, as DNA: TGTGCCAGCAGTTCAGACATGACAGGGGCGGAAAAACTGTTTTTT. Amino acids: CASSSDMTGAEKLFF. The full variable domain, with the rest looked up from reference TRBV28 and TRBJ1-4, is DVKVTQSSRYLVKRTGEKVFLECVQDMDHENMFWYRQDPGLGLRLIYFSYDVKMKEKGDIPEGYSVSREKKERFSLILESASTNQTSMYLCASSSDMTGAEKLFFGSGTQLSVL.

This chain links TRBV24-1 with TRBJ2-7; D unresolved. This CDR3 comprises 13 residues. The V end lost 3 bases, the J end lost 1 base, and 6 bases lay between the germline ends. Germline CDR1 is KGHDR and CDR2 is SFDVKD. The CDR3 reads CATSDAISYEQYF. CDR3 nucleotides: TGTGCCACCAGTGATGCGATATCCTACGAGCAGTACTTC.

The chain uses TRBV28 and TRBJ2-5; D might be TRBD1 (7 bases). Trimming removed 2 bases from V and 0 bases from J, with 13 bases in between. The V gene's germline CDR1 is MDHEN and CDR2 SYDVKM. This CDR3 is built from 16 residues. CDR3 in amino acids: CASSLRAGGYQETQYF. CDR3 coding DNA: TGTGCCAGCAGTTTAAGGGCAGGGGGGTACCAAGAGACCCAGTACTTC.

The DNA of the CDR3 is TGTGCCAGCAGTCCCGGACAGGTTTATGGCTACACCTTC. It encodes CASSPGQVYGYTF. This chain links TRBV6-5 with TRBJ1-2, with 7 bases matching TRBD1. Germline V gene data show CDR1 as MNHEY and CDR2 as SVGAGI. The trim removed 5 bases at V and 5 bases at J, leaving 5 bases unmatched. The CDR3 extends over 13 amino acids.

The chain links TRBV6-6 to TRBJ1-1; TRBD1 matches at 8 bases. CDR3 size: 15 residues. Trimming removed 5 bases from V and 5 bases from J; junction bases left unmatched: 10. Germline CDR1 and CDR2: MNHNY and SVGAGI (reference sequence). CDR3 nucleotide sequence: TGTGCCAGCAGTCGCCTTGGACAGGGAGAGACTGAAGCTTTCTTT. Its protein is CASSRLGQGETEAFF.

This clone was counted between two and nine times. The V call is TRBV28, the J call TRBJ2-7; TRBD1 is a possible D gene (6 bases). The CDR3 is 14 amino acids. The V and J ends lost 2 bases and 2 bases respectively, with 10 bases between them. Per germline, CDR1 MDHEN and CDR2 SYDVKM. The CDR3: CASSLADRPYEQYF. The CDR3 DNA is TGTGCCAGCAGTTTAGCTGACAGGCCCTACGAGCAGTACTTC.

V usage is TRBV7-9 and J usage is TRBJ1-1; 7 bases align to TRBD1. V lost 6 bases to trimming and J lost 5 bases; unmatched junction nucleotides: 6. This CDR3 spans 13 amino acids. CDR1 and CDR2 from the germline V gene are SEHNR and FQNEAQ (reference sequence). CDR3 sequence reads: CASSLTGTTEAFF. CDR3 nucleotides: TGTGCCAGCAGTTTGACAGGGACAACTGAAGCTTTCTTT.

The chain uses TRBV7-3 and TRBJ1-1; TRBD1 matches 7 bases. The CDR3 runs 14 residues. In germline, CDR1 is SGHTA, CDR2 FQGTGA. The trim removed 5 bases at V and 4 bases at J, leaving 7 bases unmatched. The CDR3 sequence is CASSPSDRPTEAFF. The CDR3 bases are TGTGCCAGCAGCCCTTCGGACAGGCCCACTGAAGCTTTCTTT.

V is TRBV5-8 and J is TRBJ1-1, with D possibly TRBD1 on 5 matching bases. Germline V gene data show CDR1 as SGHTS and CDR2 as YDEGEE. V lost 0 bases and J 1 base, leaving 13 bases between the germline ends. This CDR3 spans 16 amino acids. The CDR3: CASSLAEGRENTEAFF. The CDR3 nucleotides are TGTGCCAGCAGCTTGGCCGAGGGCAGGGAGAACACTGAAGCTTTCTTT.

The chain carries TRBV3-1 (or the pseudogene TRBV3-2) and TRBJ1-1; D unresolved. This CDR3 has 16 residues. With 1 base removed from V and 4 bases from J, the gap between germline ends came to 16 bases. CDR1 and CDR2 from the germline V gene are LGHDT and YNNKEL (reference sequence). CDR3: CASSQADGFLVTEAFF. The CDR3 nucleotides are TGTGCCAGCAGCCAAGCGGACGGATTTCTAGTCACTGAAGCTTTCTTT.

V gene TRBV27 combines with J gene TRBJ1-4; TRBD1 agrees at 7 bases. CDR1 and CDR2 from the germline V gene are MNHEY and SMNVEV (reference sequence). V shed 4 bases and J 7 bases; nucleotides not matched to a gene: 12. This CDR3 has 16 amino acids. CDR3 coding DNA: TGTGCCAGCAGTTCAGGACGGACAGGTGTGGCTGAAAAACTGTTTTTT. It translates to CASSSGRTGVAEKLFF.